This T cell receptor beta chain originates from a study of radiotherapy plus CTLA-4 blockade in lung cancer. Whole-study findings and limits: Radiotherapy was combined with ipilimumab, and tumor-derived TCR clones then expanded in blood.

Trimming stripped 5 bases from V and 2 bases from J, with 13 bases between. The CDR3 runs to 15 residues. Germline V gives CDR1 SGHTA, CDR2 FQGTGA. Profiled with immunoSEQ multiplex PCR; TCRdb holds only in-frame clones, not every one. In the table there are approximately 46,000 clones, roughly 81% of which are singletons. This clone was observed a single time. Its antigen is still unknown. The starting material was peripheral blood, obtained from a patient treated with radiotherapy plus ipilimumab. The source is a human donor with non-small cell lung cancer whose response to radiotherapy plus ipilimumab could not be evaluated. This chain joins TRBV7-3 and TRBJ2-1; weak D call: TRBD2 (5 bases). The CDR3 DNA sequence: TGTGCCAGCAGCCTAAAGGGAGAACCCTACAATGAGCAGTTCTTC. This gives the protein CASSLKGEPYNEQFF.